This TCR beta chain was retrieved from a study of T cell responses to AZD1222 COVID-19 vaccine (TCRdb year 2021). Regarding the study in general: AZD1222 recipients whose second dose came at about 4 weeks and those whose second dose came at about 12 weeks were combined into one group, since spike-specific TCR depth and breadth did not differ between the two schedules. A total of around 240 trial participants underwent TCR sequencing, of whom 207 received two doses of AZD1222 and approximately 25 received two doses of the MenACWY control vaccine. Enrollment into the trials was organized by age into subgroups of 18-55, 56-69 and 70-plus years, and those subgroups contained approximately 150, 30 and 60 TCR-sequenced participants, respectively. Broader findings and caveats from the paper: Only five to seven AZD1222 recipients were SARS-CoV-2 seropositive at baseline, limiting conclusions about previously exposed vaccinees. Because no day 14 peak-response samples were available, the repertoires could be characterized only after the peak T cell response. Participants were mostly white British and included more females than males, and it was suggested by the authors that clonal diversity may have been underestimated. Epitopes outside the regions mutated in the B.1.351 and B.1.1.7 variants were reportedly recognized by nearly half of the unique spike-specific TCRs. In the small 56-69-year group, the increase in depth fell short of significance, most likely because of low power. Vaccine-associated CD4 TCRs spanned the whole spike protein, with dominant responses in regions 160-218 and 743-854. After two AZD1222 doses, spike-specific TCR breadth and depth were significantly higher than at day 0 and than in MenACWY recipients.

The time point label here, explained by the study, means: baseline before first vaccination. Vaccinee samples were obtained from the UK trials COV001 and COV002, which included a single-blind randomized controlled phase 2/3 trial of AZD1222 (ChAdOx1 nCoV-19) in healthy adults. For TCRbeta chain sequencing, PBMC samples from trial participants were taken at day 0 and at day 28 after the second dose. The CDR3 regions of human TCRbeta chains were subjected to immunosequencing. Regarding the original processing steps: TCRs in the repertoires were matched against a reference library of SARS-CoV-2-specific TCRs that had been generated with the MIRA antigen-specificity platform. Breadth was defined as the fraction of unique TCRs that were SARS-CoV-2-associated. Depth was defined as the fraction of total T cells that were SARS-CoV-2-associated. Using the MIRA data, each spike-specific TCR was assigned both to the spike region to which the TCR was reactive and to a CD4 or CD8 class. Log10-transformed breadth and depth values were compared by one-way ANOVA with Sidak's multiple comparisons tests. Drawn from immuneACCESS, this table holds only the in-frame rearrangements with V and J called that TCRdb kept. Clones are partly lost; checked studies trace under half to an unresolved V gene and leave the rest unexplained. From that table come the V and J calls and clone size; the DNA was used to work out D and trimming. In all, the sample holds about 140,000 clones, and around four fifths of those were seen once. Clones ranked in the top ten supply approximately 4% of the sample.

The germline V gene sets CDR1 to MNHNS and CDR2 to SASEGT. Germline trimming: 3 bases from V, 4 bases from J; junction bases outside gene matches: 10. From its cysteine to its phenylalanine, the CDR3 spans 17 amino acids. Only the CDR3 region is kept as DNA, spanning 51 bases read in frame from base 1. About this clone: This receptor's antigen is unknown. Base qualities are not provided; no much larger clone lies one nucleotide away.

In this chain, TRBV6-1 is recombined with TRBJ1-5, with 9 middle bases fitting TRBD1. Sequenced here: peripheral blood, sampled on day 0 of AZD1222 vaccination. This sequence originates from an adult in good health. The CDR3 corresponds to CASSDTTGGGWNQPQHF. The nucleotide sequence is given as TGTGCCAGCAGTGATACTACAGGGGGCGGTTGGAATCAGCCCCAGCATTTT.